This T cell receptor (beta chain) was identified during a study of CD8+CD57+ T cells in acquired aplastic anemia. Study-wide context: Average DNA yield from sorted CD4+ and CD8+ cells was approximately 3 ug.

As for this clonotype: Antigen unknown.

Study-level results: CD8+ Simpson's diversity in patients was not significantly different from that in controls.

Using genomic DNA as the template, TCR beta VDJ and CDR3 profiling was carried out. TCRdb fed the reads into MiXCR, producing one record per CDR3 protein. The repertoire has 90,000 to 130,000 distinct CDR3 sequences, under 60% of them found once; the top ten carry about 32%. CDR1 and CDR2 (germline): LNHDA, SQIVND (reference sequence). V lost 9 bases and J lost 4; bases outside the gene matches: 9. The CDR3 runs 14 residues. Sequencing was carried out using sorted CD4+, CD8+, or CD8+CD57+ T cells (not recorded which) from PBMCs. This receptor was obtained from a human donor in good health, serving as a control. This chain joins TRBV19 and TRBJ1-5; 7 positions agree with TRBD1. The CDR3 protein is CASTGQPENQPQHF. CDR3 DNA sequence: TGTGCCAGCACGGGACAGCCGGAAAATCAGCCCCAGCATTTT.